The 31 T cell receptor beta chains given below trace back to one sample, sequenced in a study of blood T cells in healthy people across ages. A second PCR, run for about 7 to 12 cycles, used a sample-barcoded 5' primer plus a J-beta primer mix. Each CDR3 protein gets one entry after TCRdb re-called the 5' RACE reads with MiXCR. The sample has about 2 million distinct CDR3 sequences; around 50% are singletons. The sequenced sample was blood. The receptors here all came from a middle-aged woman in good health.

The chain joins TRBV4-1 to TRBJ2-7, with D unclear. The CDR3 is 13 amino acids. With 3 bases removed from V and 5 bases from J, the gap between germline ends came to 11 bases. CDR1 MGHRA and CDR2 YSYEKL come from the germline V gene. For the CDR3, the DNA is TGCGCCAGCAGCCAGGAAATGCACCACGAGCAGTACTTC. Amino acids: CASSQEMHHEQYF.

The chain has TRBV20-1 and TRBJ2-1; D tentatively reads TRBD1 or TRBD2 (5 bases each). Deletions cut 6 bases from V and 1 base from J, with 13 bases between. The germline CDR1 and CDR2 sequences are DFQATT and SNEGSKA (reference sequence). The CDR3 is made up of 14 amino acids. The CDR3 coding sequence is TGCAGTGCGGTCCGGGACGCATCCTACAATGAGCAGTTCTTC. Amino acid sequence: CSAVRDASYNEQFF.

The table lists this clonotype with a few counts. The rearrangement joins TRBV12-3 or TRBV12-4 to TRBJ2-7; 10 bases agree with TRBD1. Germline trimming cut 6 bases from V and 2 bases from J; bases unmatched to any gene: 4. The CDR3 is 14 amino acids. The CDR3 here is CASRYGQGAYEQYF. CDR3 nucleotide sequence: TGTGCCAGCAGATACGGACAGGGGGCCTACGAGCAGTACTTC.

V gene TRBV5-6 combines with J gene TRBJ2-7; tentative D call: TRBD2 (6 bases). The CDR3 has 15 residues. Germline CDR1 and CDR2: SGHDT and YYEEEE. The germline V and J ends were trimmed by 0 bases and 1 base, with 11 bases remaining between them. The CDR3 sequence: CASSLVGGKSYEQYF. In DNA form, the CDR3 reads TGTGCCAGCAGCTTGGTGGGGGGAAAATCCTACGAGCAGTACTTC.

V gene TRBV29-1 combines with J gene TRBJ2-1; 11 nucleotides line up with TRBD2. The germline gives CDR1 SQVTM, CDR2 ANQGSEA. V gave up 6 bases and J gave up 7 bases; unmatched junction bases: 8. The CDR3 covers 14 residues. CDR3 residues: CSVDTSGRWNEQFF. For the CDR3, the DNA is TGCAGCGTGGACACTAGCGGGAGATGGAATGAGCAGTTCTTC.

This clonotype was counted between two and nine times. V usage is TRBV4-1 and J usage is TRBJ2-5; D tentatively fits TRBD1 or TRBD2 (7 bases each). Matching the DNA end better, TRBJ2-4 makes the J call doubtful. CDR3 length equals 18 residues. Per germline, CDR1 MGHRA and CDR2 YSYEKL. CDR3 amino acids: CASSQFGEGAGVKNIQYF. CDR3 coding DNA: TGCGCCAGCAGCCAATTCGGGGAGGGGGCAGGTGTCAAAAACATTCAGTACTTC.

This clonotype was counted a few times. The V call is TRBV12-3 or TRBV12-4, the J call TRBJ2-5; D is perhaps TRBD1 (5 bases). This CDR3 is built from 16 residues. V was cut by 1 base and J by 6 bases, with 18 bases left in between. CDR3: CASSLDTKRGGKTQYF. CDR3 nucleotides: TGTGCCAGCAGTTTAGACACCAAAAGGGGTGGGAAGACCCAGTACTTC.

There are a few counts of this clonotype. V is TRBV12-3 or TRBV12-4 and J is TRBJ2-4, with D perhaps TRBD2 (6 bases). The CDR3 contains 13 residues. V was clipped by 2 bases and J by 6 bases, with 8 bases between them. Here the CDR3 DNA reads TGTGCCAGCAGTTTATGGGAGGTAAACATTCAGTACTTC. Encoded protein: CASSLWEVNIQYF.

The chain joins TRBV29-1 to TRBJ2-7; no clear D gene. The V gene lost 6 bases and the J gene lost 7 bases, with 22 bases spanning the gap. This CDR3 has 14 residues. Germline CDR1 reads SQVTM; CDR2 reads ANQGSEA. The CDR3 DNA sequence: TGCAGCGTGAGAAGGGATACGGGTCAAAATGAGCAGTACTTC. Its translation: CSVRRDTGQNEQYF.

The V gene is TRBV7-3, the J gene TRBJ2-1, with D maybe TRBD2 (5 bases). Germline V gene lookup returns CDR1 SGHTA and CDR2 FQGTGA. The length of the CDR3 is 16 residues. The V end lost 0 bases, the J end lost 2 bases, and 11 bases lay between the germline ends. In DNA form, the CDR3 reads TGTGCCAGCAGCTTAACGGCGGGTTCTACCTACAATGAGCAGTTCTTC. This encodes CASSLTAGSTYNEQFF. Full variable domain (remainder filled in from reference TRBV7-3 and TRBJ2-1): GAGVSQTPSNKVTEKGKYVELRCDPISGHTALYWYRQSLGQGPEFLIYFQGTGAADDSGLPNDRFFAVRPEGSVSTLKIQRTERGDSAVYLCASSLTAGSTYNEQFFGPGTRLTVL.

The chain carries TRBV4-3 and TRBJ2-5; D is possibly TRBD1 or TRBD2 (5 bases each). The V and J ends lost 3 bases and 1 base respectively, with 12 bases between them. The CDR3 covers 15 residues. CDR1 and CDR2 (germline): LGHNA, YSLEER. The CDR3, as DNA: TGCGCCAGCAGCCAGGGACGGAGCAGCCAAGAGACCCAGTACTTC. Translation gives CASSQGRSSQETQYF.

The chain uses TRBV6-2 or TRBV6-3 and TRBJ2-3; a weak D match, TRBD1 (5 bases). The CDR3 extends over 15 amino acids. The V end was cut by 5 bases, the J end by 0 bases, with 12 bases between. CDR1 and CDR2 from the germline V gene are MNHEY and SVGEGT. This CDR3 reads CASSLTEASTDTQYF. As DNA, the CDR3 is TGTGCCAGCAGTCTGACAGAGGCGAGCACAGATACGCAGTATTTT.

The chain links TRBV27 to TRBJ2-4; the D gene is possibly TRBD2 (6 bases). V was pared by 5 bases and J by 7 bases, with 12 bases between. Germline-derived CDR1 and CDR2 are MNHEY and SMNVEV (reference sequence). CDR3 size: 13 residues. The CDR3 DNA is TGTGCCAGCAGTATGCAGGCGGGGAACATTCAGTACTTC. Translation gives CASSMQAGNIQYF.

A few counts support this clonotype. The chain couples TRBV7-9 to TRBJ2-6; D tentatively fits TRBD1 or TRBD2 (5 bases each). Per the germline V gene, CDR1 is SEHNR and CDR2 is FQNEAQ (reference sequence). Trimming stripped 11 bases from V and 2 bases from J, with 19 bases between. The CDR3 runs to 16 residues. The CDR3: CAGGQGEKAGANVLTF. The CDR3, as DNA: TGTGCCGGAGGCCAAGGGGAAAAGGCTGGGGCCAACGTCCTGACTTTC.

This chain uses TRBV15 with TRBJ2-5; the D gene is possibly TRBD2 (5 bases). The V end was cut by 2 bases, the J end by 2 bases, with 12 bases between. This CDR3 is built from 15 residues. CDR1 LNHNV and CDR2 YYDKDF come from the germline V gene (reference sequence). CDR3 residues: CATSRSPGIQETQYF. In DNA, the CDR3 is TGTGCCACCAGCAGAAGCCCGGGGATACAAGAGACCCAGTACTTC.

This clonotype was recorded only once. The CDR3 region is CASSVEGHPSNYGYTF. CDR3 coding DNA: TGTGCCAGCAGCGTAGAGGGACACCCATCTAACTATGGCTACACCTTC. The chain couples TRBV9 to TRBJ1-2, with D perhaps matching TRBD1 (6 bases). Germline lookup yields CDR1 SGDLS and CDR2 YYNGEE. The CDR3 has 16 residues. Trimming removed 0 bases from V and 0 bases from J, with 12 bases in between.

The genes are TRBV4-2 and TRBJ2-3, with 7 positions matching TRBD1. Unmatched junction bases numbered 10, after V lost 4 bases and J lost 0 bases. The CDR3 is 17 residues long. CDR1 is LGHNA and CDR2 is YNFKEQ in the germline V gene. The CDR3 reads CASSLTPLRGSTDTQYF. CDR3 sequence (DNA): TGTGCCAGCAGCCTAACCCCTCTCAGGGGGAGCACAGATACGCAGTATTTT.

The CDR3 is CASSGEGLHNQPQHF. In nucleotides, the CDR3 is TGTGCCAGCAGCGGGGAGGGGCTCCACAATCAGCCCCAGCATTTT. V and J are TRBV12-3 or TRBV12-4 and TRBJ1-5; D may be TRBD1 (5 bases). The CDR3 contains 15 residues. V lost 6 bases and J 3 bases, leaving 15 bases between the germline ends.

With respect to this clonotype: One junction end does not reproduce the germline sequence, and a read error may be involved. This chain joins TRBV12-3 or TRBV12-4 and TRBJ2-1, with 16 bases identical to TRBD2. The CDR3 is 20 residues long. CDR3 in DNA: TGTGCCAGCAGTACCGCCGGGACTAGCGGGGGGGCCTTCTCCTACAATGGGCAGTTCTTC. It codes for CASSTAGTSGGAFSYNGQFF.

This clonotype occurred a few times. The V gene is TRBV4-3, the J gene TRBJ2-3, with D possibly being TRBD1 (5 bases). V was cut by 4 bases and J by 3 bases, with 14 bases left in between. This CDR3 contains 15 residues. From germline, CDR1 is LGHNA and CDR2 YSLEER. The CDR3 sequence is CASSRQRERTDTQYF. The CDR3 DNA reads as TGCGCCAGCAGCCGACAGAGAGAAAGGACAGATACGCAGTATTTT.

The rearrangement links TRBV6-5 to TRBJ1-2, with D tentatively TRBD1 (6 bases). Germline V gene sequence: CDR1 MNHEY, CDR2 SVGAGI. V lost 8 bases, J lost 1 base, and 8 bases lay in between. The CDR3 sequence is 12 residues long. CDR3 sequence: CASQGINYGYTF. For the CDR3, the DNA is TGTGCCAGCCAGGGGATTAACTATGGCTACACCTTC.

CDR3 residues: CASSQDWGNTDTQYF. In DNA, the CDR3 is TGCGCCAGCAGCCAAGATTGGGGTAACACAGATACGCAGTATTTT. The chain joins TRBV4-1 to TRBJ2-3; D remains unclear. Per germline, CDR1 MGHRA and CDR2 YSYEKL. This CDR3 has 15 amino acids. The V end was cut by 0 bases, the J end by 2 bases, with 9 bases between.

V is TRBV5-6 and J is TRBJ1-6, with no clear D. The germline CDR1 and CDR2 sequences are SGHDT and YYEEEE. Trimming pared 2 bases from V and 4 bases from J, leaving 10 bases between. The CDR3 runs 15 residues. CDR3 sequence: CASSFSGWYNSPLHF. In DNA, the CDR3 is TGTGCCAGCAGCTTCTCAGGATGGTATAATTCACCCCTCCACTTT.

The chain carries TRBV19 and TRBJ2-5; no clear D gene. TRBJ2-1 explains the end of the DNA better; the J call may be wrong. The CDR3 consists of 15 residues. Germline V gene sequence: CDR1 LNHDA, CDR2 SQIVND (reference sequence). CDR3 sequence (DNA): TGTGCCAGTAGTAAGTGGGATACAGCCCAAGAGACCCAGTTCTTC. This encodes CASSKWDTAQETQFF.

This clonotype turned up a few times. This chain uses TRBV5-1 with TRBJ2-1; D is perhaps TRBD2 (6 bases). The CDR3 covers 14 residues. V shed 6 bases and J shed 2 bases, with 12 bases lying between them. CDR1 is SGHRS and CDR2 is YFSETQ in the germline V gene. CDR3 in amino acids: CASIGPGAYNEQFF. CDR3 DNA sequence: TGCGCCAGCATCGGCCCGGGGGCCTACAATGAGCAGTTCTTC. Together with reference TRBV5-1 and TRBJ2-1, the CDR3 gives the full variable domain: KAGVTQTPRYLIKTRGQQVTLSCSPISGHRSVSWYQQTPGQGLQFLFEYFSETQRNKGNFPGRFSGRQFSNSRSEMNVSTLELGDSALYLCASIGPGAYNEQFFGPGTRLTVL.

The gene calls are TRBV12-3 or TRBV12-4 and TRBJ2-4; no firm D call. CDR3 length equals 11 residues. Trimming took off 6 bases at V and 8 bases at J, with 8 bases between the two ends. CDR3 sequence (DNA): TGTGCCAGCAGGGACGGGTACATTCAGTACTTC. Translated, it gives CASRDGYIQYF.

This sequence joins TRBV6-5 and TRBJ2-1; 7 bases fit TRBD2. J was trimmed by 2 bases and V by 4 bases; bases with no gene match: 5. Germline CDR1 reads MNHEY; CDR2 reads SVGAGI. The CDR3 covers 15 residues. In nucleotides, the CDR3 is TGTGCCAGCAGTTCCCCACTAGCGCCCTACAATGAGCAGTTCTTC. This codes for CASSSPLAPYNEQFF.

In DNA form, the CDR3 reads TGTGCCAGCAGCTTAGTAGGGACAGGCTTGAATGAAAAACTGTTTTTT. As protein: CASSLVGTGLNEKLFF. The rearrangement links TRBV7-2 to TRBJ1-4; 8 bases are a match to TRBD1. CDR1 SGHTA and CDR2 FQGNSA come from the germline V gene. J lost 5 bases, V lost 1 base, and 6 bases had no gene match. The CDR3 extends over 16 amino acids.

CDR3 nucleotides: TGTGCCAGCAGCCAGGAGACCCAGTTCTTC. It codes for CASSQETQFF. J is TRBJ2-1 and V is TRBV3-1; no firm D call. The CDR3 loop spans 10 amino acids. V was clipped by 3 bases and J by 13 bases, with 7 bases between them. CDR1 and CDR2 (germline): LGHDT, YNNKEL (reference sequence).

The rearrangement joins TRBV2 to TRBJ2-1; the D call may be TRBD1 or TRBD2 (5 bases each). The V end was cut by 5 bases, the J end by 2 bases, with 19 bases between. The CDR3 extends over 17 amino acids. Germline loops: CDR1 SNHLY, CDR2 FYNNEI. CDR3 sequence reads: CASSKGMTGTAYNEQFF. The CDR3 DNA is TGTGCCAGCAGTAAGGGGATGACCGGGACGGCCTACAATGAGCAGTTCTTC.

The chain couples TRBV9 to TRBJ2-3; possibly TRBD2 for D (6 bases). Germline V gene data show CDR1 as SGDLS and CDR2 as YYNGEE. V lost 6 bases and J 7 bases, leaving 15 bases between the germline ends. CDR3 length: 13 residues. CDR3 protein: CASNPGSTNTQYF. As DNA, the CDR3 is TGTGCCAGCAATCCCGGGAGCACGAATACGCAGTATTTT.